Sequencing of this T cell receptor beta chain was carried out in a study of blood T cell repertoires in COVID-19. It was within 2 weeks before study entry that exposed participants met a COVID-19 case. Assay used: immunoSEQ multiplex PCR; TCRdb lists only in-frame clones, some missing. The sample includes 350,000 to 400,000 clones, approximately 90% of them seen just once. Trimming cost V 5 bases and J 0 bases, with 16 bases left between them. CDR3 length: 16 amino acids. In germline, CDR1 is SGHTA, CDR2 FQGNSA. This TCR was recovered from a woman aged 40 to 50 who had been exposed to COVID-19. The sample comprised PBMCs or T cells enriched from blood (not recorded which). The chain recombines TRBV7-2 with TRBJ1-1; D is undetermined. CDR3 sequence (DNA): TGTGCCAGCAGCCCCGAAGGGAGGAGAATGAACACTGAAGCTTTCTTT. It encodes CASSPEGRRMNTEAFF.